The table lists the clone carrying this T cell receptor beta chain with a count of one. In the authors' workflow: Nucleated cell counts were estimated from reference gene primer amplification. The repertoire was sequenced with immunoSEQ multiplex PCR; TCRdb's copy has only in-frame clones and lacks some. V, J and clone size are those of that table, while D and trimming were read from the DNA. The sample yields tens of thousands of clones, 75% to 90% seen once. This sample is part of a study of blood T cell repertoires in COVID-19. Study as a whole: Samples came from the United States, Italy and Spain, spanning acute and convalescent COVID-19.

Germline V gene data show CDR1 as MNHEY and CDR2 as SVGEGT. The CDR3 is 15 residues long. V lost 6 bases, J lost 1 base, and 7 bases stayed unmatched. The chain carries TRBV6-2 or TRBV6-3 and TRBJ2-3; TRBD1 aligns across 7 bases. This receptor was identified in a human donor in a cohort sampled during active COVID-19. The sequencing sample was made of peripheral blood. CDR3 amino acids: CASSPDRPRTDTQYF. In DNA, the CDR3 is TGTGCCAGCAGCCCGGACAGGCCCCGCACAGATACGCAGTATTTT.